The 5 T cell receptor beta chains presented below share a single source sample, sequenced in a study of glioma-infiltrating T cells after dendritic cell vaccination (dated by TCRdb to the mid-2010s). The time point label for this specimen denotes: after dendritic cell vaccination, including at tumor progression/relapse. Libraries were made using the immunoSEQ multiplex PCR assay. In TCRdb, the immuneACCESS table is reduced to in-frame sequences with V and J assigned. These tables do not hold every clone; where another copy was compared, an unresolved V gene accounts for under half, and the others remain unexplained. Across this sample there are fewer than 90,000 clones, with 75% to 90% seen only once. Less than 7% of the sample goes to the ten largest clones. The material sequenced was blood, taken after dendritic cell vaccination. The receptor source for this set is a human donor with glioblastoma.

The CDR3 protein is CASSFSGQENYGYTF. The CDR3, as DNA: TGTGCCAGCAGTTTCTCCGGACAGGAGAACTATGGCTACACCTTC. The chain uses TRBV27 and TRBJ1-2; 7 positions agree with TRBD1. Germline V lookup: CDR1 MNHEY, CDR2 SMNVEV (reference sequence). This CDR3 comprises 15 residues. J was trimmed by 2 bases and V by 3 bases; bases with no gene match: 6.

This chain connects TRBV4-2 to TRBJ1-2; the match to TRBD1 covers 9 bases. Germline assignment: CDR1 LGHNA and CDR2 YNFKEQ. V shed 1 base and J 7 bases; nucleotides not matched to a gene: 4. This CDR3 has 14 residues. In DNA, the CDR3 is TGTGCCAGCAGCCAAGCAGGACAGGGGCTTGGCTACACCTTC. Amino acid sequence: CASSQAGQGLGYTF.

In its sample, this clone was seen once. The genes are TRBV4-1 and TRBJ1-4; 9 bases are shared with TRBD1. CDR3 length: 18 amino acids. Germline CDR1 and CDR2: MGHRA and YSYEKL. Losses at the gene ends were 0 bases for V and 8 bases for J; bases not matched to a gene: 13. The CDR3 nucleotides are TGCGCCAGCAGCCAAGAAGGGGGGACAGGGCGTTTTGGGGAAAAACTGTTTTTT. Encoded protein: CASSQEGGTGRFGEKLFF.

The sample holds a few counts of this clone. The CDR3 DNA reads TGTGCCAGCCAACCCGGACAGGGTGGCTACGAGCAGTACTTC. Translation gives CASQPGQGGYEQYF. This chain connects TRBV2 to TRBJ2-7, with 8 bases identical to TRBD1. The CDR3 runs 14 residues. V lost 8 bases to trimming and J lost 3 bases; unmatched junction nucleotides: 9. Per germline, CDR1 SNHLY and CDR2 FYNNEI.

The sample holds many counts of this clone. The chain employs TRBV18 and TRBJ2-3, with 12 bases fitting TRBD1. Losses at the gene ends were 2 bases for V and 5 bases for J; bases not matched to a gene: 2. CDR3 size: 15 residues. Germline V gene sequence: CDR1 KGHSH, CDR2 LQKENI. In nucleotides, the CDR3 is TGTGCCAGCTCACCAGGGACAGGGGGCAAAGATACGCAGTATTTT. Translation gives CASSPGTGGKDTQYF. Variable domain in full (rest from reference TRBV18 and TRBJ2-3): NAGVMQNPRHLVRRRGQEARLRCSPMKGHSHVYWYRQLPEEGLKFMVYLQKENIIDESGMPKERFSAEFPKEGPSILRIQQVVRGDSAAYFCASSPGTGGKDTQYFGPGTRLTVL.